Presented here are 29 T cell receptor beta chains from one specimen sequenced in a study of beta chain features in type 1 diabetes (dated by TCRdb to between 2017 and 2018). The library was prepared using the immunoSEQ multiplex PCR assay. The High Capacity cDNA Reverse Transcription Kit was used to reverse transcribe all of the isolated RNA, meaning that expressed TCRB transcripts were what got sequenced. TCRdb's version of the immuneACCESS table is confined to in-frame rearrangements and falls short of the full clone set. An unresolved V gene accounts for under half of the shortfall where checked; the remainder is of unknown origin. The sample yields fewer than 900,000 clones; 15% to 20% were counted once. The ten top clones hold 0.02% to 0.025% of the sample. The material sequenced was naive CD4+ T cells from blood. What the cell subset or site label conveys for this sample: true naive CD4+ T cells. The receptor set was obtained from a woman under 30 in good health.

The sample holds many counts of this clone. The genes are TRBV28 and TRBJ2-4; TRBD1 aligns across 7 bases. V lost 6 bases, J lost 0 bases, and 8 bases stayed unmatched. The CDR3 loop spans 16 amino acids. Germline CDR1 is MDHEN and CDR2 is SYDVKM. The chain's CDR3 is CASRPRGYGAKNIQYF. CDR3 nucleotides: TGTGCCAGCAGACCCAGGGGGTATGGAGCCAAAAACATTCAGTACTTC.

In this sample, this clone turned up a few times. In DNA form, the CDR3 reads TGTGCCAGCTCACTGGGAGGCACAGATACGCAGTATTTT. Its translation is CASSLGGTDTQYF. The V call is TRBV18, the J call TRBJ2-3, with D possibly being TRBD2 (5 bases). The length of the CDR3 is 13 residues. The germline CDR1 and CDR2 sequences are KGHSH and LQKENI. Trimming removed 4 bases from V and 1 base from J, with 6 bases in between.

This clone was found a few times. This chain connects TRBV18 to TRBJ2-7; 7 bases fit TRBD1. Germline trimming cut 8 bases from V and 2 bases from J; bases unmatched to any gene: 6. Germline V gives CDR1 KGHSH, CDR2 LQKENI. The CDR3 covers 13 residues. CDR3 region: CASRYGQAYEQYF. The CDR3 nucleotides are TGTGCCAGCCGCTACGGACAGGCCTACGAGCAGTACTTC.

The gene calls are TRBV28 and TRBJ2-7; D may be TRBD2 (5 bases). The germline gives CDR1 MDHEN, CDR2 SYDVKM. The CDR3 has 17 residues. The V gene lost 1 base and the J gene lost 1 base, with 17 bases spanning the gap. Here the CDR3 reads CASSLFDVGVSSYEQYF. For the CDR3, the DNA is TGTGCCAGCAGTTTATTCGATGTCGGGGTCTCTTCCTACGAGCAGTACTTC.

This clone was seen more than once but under ten times. The J gene is TRBJ2-3, the V gene TRBV9, with D possibly being TRBD2 (5 bases). This CDR3 has 14 residues. CDR1 is SGDLS and CDR2 is YYNGEE in the germline V gene. V lost 4 bases and J 4 bases, leaving 13 bases between the germline ends. CDR3 in DNA: TGTGCCAGCAGCTTTTCTAGCTTGGCAGATACGCAGTATTTT. Translated: CASSFSSLADTQYF.

A few counts support this clone. The rearrangement uses TRBV6-1 and TRBJ1-5, with D unresolved. This CDR3 comprises 13 residues. V lost 5 bases, J lost 5 bases, and 10 bases lay in between. Germline V gene sequence: CDR1 MNHNS, CDR2 SASEGT. For the CDR3, the DNA is TGTGCCAGCAGTACTTGGACCGATCAGCCCCAGCATTTT. Its translation: CASSTWTDQPQHF.

This clone showed up just a few times. The V call is TRBV6-5, the J call TRBJ1-2, with D possibly TRBD1 on 6 matching bases. CDR1 and CDR2 (germline): MNHEY, SVGAGI. V shed 0 bases and J shed 6 bases, with 11 bases lying between them. CDR3 length: 14 amino acids. CDR3 coding DNA: TGTGCCAGCAGTTACTCGACCAGGGGAAATGGCTACACCTTC. Its translation is CASSYSTRGNGYTF.

A few counts support this clone. This chain connects TRBV5-1 to TRBJ2-3; unclear D gene. This CDR3 comprises 13 residues. V was shortened by 3 bases and J by 5 bases, with 10 bases between the two germline ends. CDR1 SGHRS and CDR2 YFSETQ come from the germline V gene. The chain's CDR3 is CASSSSLVDTQYF. Here the CDR3 DNA reads TGCGCCAGCAGCTCGAGCCTCGTAGATACGCAGTATTTT. Using reference TRBV5-1 and TRBJ2-3 for the parts outside the CDR3, the full variable domain is KAGVTQTPRYLIKTRGQQVTLSCSPISGHRSVSWYQQTPGQGLQFLFEYFSETQRNKGNFPGRFSGRQFSNSRSEMNVSTLELGDSALYLCASSSSLVDTQYFGPGTRLTVL.

This clone was detected a few times. The same CDR3 can be traced to other DNA sequences in this sample. V gene TRBV18 combines with J gene TRBJ2-5, with 7 positions matching TRBD1. Losses at the gene ends were 0 bases for V and 5 bases for J; bases not matched to a gene: 3. The CDR3 has 14 amino acids. Germline lookup yields CDR1 KGHSH and CDR2 LQKENI. The CDR3 reads CASSPPTGTETQYF. The CDR3 DNA reads as TGTGCCAGCTCACCACCGACAGGGACCGAGACCCAGTACTTC.

The J gene is TRBJ2-7, the V gene TRBV7-2; no clear D. Looked up from germline, CDR1 is SGHTA and CDR2 is FQGNSA. Between the trimmed V and J ends, which lost 5 bases and 0 bases, there was a span of 8 bases. This CDR3 is built from 13 residues. This CDR3 reads CASSTGDSYEQYF. The CDR3 DNA follows: TGTGCCAGCAGCACCGGAGACTCCTACGAGCAGTACTTC.

V and J are TRBV7-3 and TRBJ2-2; TRBD2 aligns across 10 bases. V lost 5 bases and J lost 6; bases outside the gene matches: 6. The CDR3 has 15 residues. The germline V gene encodes CDR1 SGHTA and CDR2 FQGTGA. CDR3 DNA sequence: TGTGCCAGCAGCATGACTAGCGGGTCCCCCGGGGAGCTGTTTTTT. This gives the protein CASSMTSGSPGELFF.

The chain combines TRBV5-1 with TRBJ2-1, with 11 bases identical to TRBD2. The germline CDR1 and CDR2 sequences are SGHRS and YFSETQ. The J segment lost 6 bases and the V segment lost 6 bases, leaving 5 bases of the junction unmatched. The CDR3 has 14 amino acids. The CDR3 DNA reads TGCGCCAGCAAACTAGCGGGAGAGGTCAATGAGCAGTTCTTC. Translation gives CASKLAGEVNEQFF.

This sequence joins TRBV9 and TRBJ2-1; tentatively, D is TRBD1 (6 bases). The germline V gene encodes CDR1 SGDLS and CDR2 YYNGEE. The CDR3 is 15 residues long. V lost 3 bases and J 1 base, leaving 11 bases between the germline ends. The CDR3 region is CASSAEGQSYNEQFF. In nucleotides, the CDR3 is TGTGCCAGCAGCGCCGAAGGACAGTCCTACAATGAGCAGTTCTTC.

This clone occurred a few times. CDR3 amino acids: CASSLEQDYGYTF. In DNA, the CDR3 is TGTGCCAGCAGCTTAGAACAGGACTATGGCTACACCTTC. This rearrangement joins TRBV7-9 to TRBJ1-2; TRBD1 might be the D (5 bases). The germline gives CDR1 SEHNR, CDR2 FQNEAQ (reference sequence). With 1 base removed from V and 3 bases from J, the gap between germline ends came to 6 bases. The CDR3 is 13 residues long.

On this clone itself: Other DNA sequences from this sample encode an identical CDR3 as well. This chain links TRBV5-1 with TRBJ2-3, with 10 bases matching TRBD2. Trimming at V came to 3 bases and at J to 3 bases, leaving 4 bases not matched to a gene. CDR1 and CDR2 (germline): SGHRS, YFSETQ. CDR3 length: 15 residues. DNA for the CDR3: TGCGCCAGCAGCTCGGGGACTAGCGTAACAGATACGCAGTATTTT. It is translated as CASSSGTSVTDTQYF.

This clone occurred a few times. This chain joins TRBV7-9 and TRBJ2-3, with TRBD2 identical over 8 bases. The germline V gene encodes CDR1 SEHNR and CDR2 FQNEAQ (reference sequence). V shed 3 bases, J shed 2 bases, and the junction held 1 base outside the gene matches. The CDR3 length is 14 residues. The CDR3 DNA is TGTGCCAGCAGCTTGGGACTAGTCACAGATACGCAGTATTTT. Amino acids: CASSLGLVTDTQYF. The variable domain in full, completed from reference TRBV7-9 and TRBJ2-3, reads DTGVSQNPRHKITKRGQNVTFRCDPISEHNRLYWYRQTLGQGPEFLTYFQNEAQLEKSRLLSDRFSAERPKGSFSTLEIQRTEQGDSAMYLCASSLGLVTDTQYFGPGTRLTVL.

This clone was recorded a few times. This rearrangement joins TRBV29-1 to TRBJ2-1, with 13 bases identical to TRBD2. With 6 bases clipped from V and 7 bases from J, the junction kept 9 bases outside the gene matches. The CDR3 spans 15 residues. Germline CDR1 SQVTM, CDR2 ANQGSEA. The CDR3 DNA is TGCAGCGTCGCCCGACTAGCGGGAGGTAGGAATGAGCAGTTCTTC. Translation gives CSVARLAGGRNEQFF.

Here the CDR3 DNA reads TGTGCCAGCAGCCCGGGACAGGGGGCGATAGATACGCAGTATTTT. It is translated as CASSPGQGAIDTQYF. The V gene is TRBV9, the J gene TRBJ2-3, with TRBD1 matching over 12 bases. The germline gives CDR1 SGDLS, CDR2 YYNGEE. V dropped 4 bases and J dropped 5; count of bases not matched to a gene: 5. The CDR3 runs to 15 residues.

This rearrangement joins TRBV10-3 to TRBJ1-5, with D maybe TRBD1 (6 bases). Between the trimmed V and J ends, which lost 6 bases and 4 bases, there was a span of 13 bases. The CDR3 is 14 amino acids. Germline V gene lookup returns CDR1 ENHRY and CDR2 SYGVKD. The CDR3 DNA reads TGTGCCATCAGCCCTACAGGGAATAATCAGCCCCAGCATTTT. It encodes CAISPTGNNQPQHF.

The chain joins TRBV18 to TRBJ2-7; unclear D gene. This CDR3 comprises 15 residues. Germline V gene sequence: CDR1 KGHSH, CDR2 LQKENI. Trimming stripped 5 bases from V and 6 bases from J, with 20 bases between. CDR3 nucleotide sequence: TGTGCCAGCTCAACGAATTCAGGTTCGGGCTTCGAGCAGTACTTC. Translated, it gives CASSTNSGSGFEQYF.

The chain recombines TRBV28 with TRBJ2-7, with 9 nucleotides matching TRBD1. In germline, CDR1 is MDHEN, CDR2 SYDVKM. V gave up 6 bases and J gave up 0 bases; unmatched junction bases: 3. This CDR3 has 14 residues. The CDR3 here is CASRGQGFSYEQYF. CDR3 nucleotide sequence: TGTGCCAGCAGGGGACAGGGTTTCTCCTACGAGCAGTACTTC.

The rearrangement joins TRBV27 to TRBJ2-1, with no clear D. Germline V gene data show CDR1 as MNHEY and CDR2 as SMNVEV (reference sequence). V lost 6 bases and J lost 5, with 11 bases in between. The CDR3 length is 13 residues. CDR3 nucleotides: TGTGCCAGCAGCCGCATCCCCCACAATGAGCAGTTCTTC. Its translation: CASSRIPHNEQFF.

This clone was counted only a few times. The chain employs TRBV5-1 and TRBJ2-2; 11 bases are a match to TRBD2. CDR1 is SGHRS, CDR2 YFSETQ, per germline. The CDR3 is 17 amino acids. The trim removed 0 bases at V and 1 base at J, leaving 2 bases unmatched. The CDR3 sequence is CASSLGLAGMNTGELFF. CDR3 bases: TGCGCCAGCAGCTTGGGACTAGCGGGAATGAACACCGGGGAGCTGTTTTTT.

The chain recombines TRBV9 with TRBJ1-4, with unresolved D. The V gene's germline CDR1 is SGDLS and CDR2 YYNGEE. V was trimmed by 4 bases and J by 8 bases, leaving 15 bases between them. This CDR3 has 14 amino acids. The CDR3 bases are TGTGCCAGCAGCCGGACTCCGTCGGGAGAAAAACTGTTTTTT. This sequence encodes CASSRTPSGEKLFF.

The sample holds a few counts of this clone. V gene TRBV5-4 combines with J gene TRBJ2-1; 7 nucleotides line up with TRBD1. The V gene end was trimmed by 4 bases and the J gene end by 8 bases; junction bases not matched to a gene: 12. Per germline, CDR1 SGHNT and CDR2 YYREEE (reference sequence). This CDR3 comprises 15 residues. CDR3 nucleotides: TGTGCCAGCAGCACCGGGACAGCGGCTTGGGATGAGCAGTTCTTC. Its protein is CASSTGTAAWDEQFF. Using reference TRBV5-4 and TRBJ2-1 for the parts outside the CDR3, the full variable domain is ETGVTQSPTHLIKTRGQQVTLRCSSQSGHNTVSWYQQALGQGPQFIFQYYREEENGRGNFPPRFSGLQFPNYSSELNVNALELDDSALYLCASSTGTAAWDEQFFGPGTRLTVL.

V is TRBV28 and J is TRBJ1-1; D unclear. The CDR3 totals 14 residues. Germline V CDR1 and CDR2: MDHEN, SYDVKM. Trimming left V 3 bases short and J 1 base short, with 9 bases between. The CDR3 coding sequence is TGTGCCAGCAGTTTTTCGGGCGGGAACACTGAAGCTTTCTTT. Its protein product is CASSFSGGNTEAFF.

V usage is TRBV21-1 and J usage is TRBJ2-5; whether TRBD1, the table's D call, matches the DNA was not checked. TRBV21-1 is recorded as a pseudogene. There are 13 residues in the CDR3. The chain's CDR3 is CASSKSQRETQYF. DNA for the CDR3: TGTGCCAGCAGCAAATCACAGAGAGAGACCCAGTACTTC.

This clone was detected a few times. The same CDR3 is also encoded by other DNA sequences in this sample. This chain links TRBV14 with TRBJ2-7; no definite D call. Between the trimmed V and J ends, which lost 3 bases and 4 bases, there was a span of 4 bases. The CDR3 loop spans 11 amino acids. Per germline, CDR1 SGHDN and CDR2 FVKESK. CDR3 sequence reads: CASSHSYEQYF. CDR3 DNA sequence: TGTGCCAGCAGCCACTCTTACGAGCAGTACTTC.

The chain uses TRBV5-4 and TRBJ2-1; no firm D call. V was pared by 0 bases and J by 8 bases, with 18 bases between. The CDR3 contains 16 residues. In germline, CDR1 is SGHNT, CDR2 YYREEE (reference sequence). Written as DNA, the CDR3 is TGTGCCAGCAGCTTGGGACTTGGGGTTACCGAGCATGAGCAGTTCTTC. It is translated as CASSLGLGVTEHEQFF.